This T cell receptor beta chain was identified in a study of blood T cells in healthy people across ages. This clonotype was seen a handful of times. Then a second PCR, running about 6 to 11 cycles, was carried out with a sample-barcoded 5' primer and a J-beta primer mix. A single record per CDR3 protein comes from TCRdb applying MiXCR to the 5' RACE reads. The data contain 1.5 million to 2 million distinct CDR3 sequences, roughly 52% of them singletons. The CDR3 sequence is 15 residues long. V gave up 5 bases and J gave up 2 bases; unmatched junction bases: 8. Germline lookup yields CDR1 SGHAT and CDR2 FQDESV (reference sequence).

The receptor was isolated from a woman aged 40 to 55 in good health. The chain has TRBV11-1 and TRBJ2-7; 8 bases map to TRBD1. Sequenced: blood. CDR3 DNA: TGTGCCAGCAGCCCCAGGGGGCGCTTCCCCTACGAGCAGTACTTC. It translates to CASSPRGRFPYEQYF.